The next 3 T cell receptor beta chains were all read from a single sample in a study of T cell repertoires in cytomegalovirus infection. TCRdb processed the reads anew with MiXCR; each CDR3 protein has one entry. This table has about 330,000 distinct CDR3 sequences, roughly 9.5% appearing once. What was sequenced was PBMCs. These receptors came from a human donor in good health (CMV status not recorded). Some clones in this sample may be carry-over from other donors' samples.

The sample holds many counts of this clonotype. J is TRBJ2-5 and V is TRBV20-1, with 11 bases identical to TRBD2. CDR3 length equals 16 residues. Germline CDR1 DFQATT, CDR2 SNEGSKA (reference sequence). Losses at the gene ends were 5 bases for V and 3 bases for J; bases not matched to a gene: 11. In DNA, the CDR3 is TGCAGTGCTCTCTCAGTTAGCGGGAGGGTCAAAGAGACCCAGTACTTC. This translates into CSALSVSGRVKETQYF.

This clonotype showed up many times. This chain connects TRBV7-6 to TRBJ1-1; D ambiguous. Trimming took off 3 bases at V and 0 bases at J, with 8 bases between the two ends. The CDR3 totals 14 residues. Germline values: CDR1 SGHVS, CDR2 FNYEAQ. CDR3 loop: CASSFSPMNTEAFF. DNA for the CDR3: TGTGCCAGCAGCTTTTCCCCCATGAACACTGAAGCTTTCTTT.

This clonotype was observed at least ten times. The gene calls are TRBV7-2 and TRBJ2-1, with a tentative D call TRBD1 (8 bases). CDR3 length: 15 amino acids. V was clipped by 4 bases and J by 15 bases, with 25 bases between them. In germline, CDR1 is SGHTA, CDR2 FQGNSA. As DNA, the CDR3 is TGTGCCAGCAGCTCTCAGATATCGACAGGGGAGGGATGGTTCTTC. It is translated as CASSSQISTGEGWFF.